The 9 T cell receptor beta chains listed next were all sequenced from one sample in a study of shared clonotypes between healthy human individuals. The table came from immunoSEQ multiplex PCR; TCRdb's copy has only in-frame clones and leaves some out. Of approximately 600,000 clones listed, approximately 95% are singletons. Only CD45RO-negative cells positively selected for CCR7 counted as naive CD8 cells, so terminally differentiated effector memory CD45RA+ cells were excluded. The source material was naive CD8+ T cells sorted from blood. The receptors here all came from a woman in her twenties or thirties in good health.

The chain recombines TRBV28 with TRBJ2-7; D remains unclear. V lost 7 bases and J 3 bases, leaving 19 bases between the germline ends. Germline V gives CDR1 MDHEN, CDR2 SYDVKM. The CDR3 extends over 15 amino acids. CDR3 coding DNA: TGTGCCAGCACCTCCCCCGGAGTTCTAAACTACGAGCAGTACTTC. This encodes CASTSPGVLNYEQYF.

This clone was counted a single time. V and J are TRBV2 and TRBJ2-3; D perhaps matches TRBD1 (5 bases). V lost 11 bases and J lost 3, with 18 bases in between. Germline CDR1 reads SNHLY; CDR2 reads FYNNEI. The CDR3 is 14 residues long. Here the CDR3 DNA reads TGTGCCCATCGGGCAGTCAGGGAAACAGATACGCAGTATTTT. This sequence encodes CAHRAVRETDTQYF. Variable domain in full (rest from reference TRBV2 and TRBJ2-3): EPEVTQTPSHQVTQMGQEVILRCVPISNHLYFYWYRQILGQKVEFLVSFYNNEISEKSEIFDDQFSVERPDGSNFTLKIRSTKLEDSAMYFCAHRAVRETDTQYFGPGTRLTVL.

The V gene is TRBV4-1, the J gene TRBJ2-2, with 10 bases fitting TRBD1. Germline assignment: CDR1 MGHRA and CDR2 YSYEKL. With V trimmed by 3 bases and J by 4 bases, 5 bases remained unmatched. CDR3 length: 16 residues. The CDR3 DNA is TGCGCCAGCAGCCACCGGACAGGGGGTTTCACCGGGGAGCTGTTTTTT. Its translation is CASSHRTGGFTGELFF.

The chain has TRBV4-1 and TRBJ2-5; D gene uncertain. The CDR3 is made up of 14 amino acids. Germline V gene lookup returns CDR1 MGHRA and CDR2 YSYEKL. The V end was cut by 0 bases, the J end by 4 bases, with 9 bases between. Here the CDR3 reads CASSQDARGETQYF. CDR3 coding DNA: TGCGCCAGCAGCCAAGACGCCAGAGGAGAGACCCAGTACTTC.

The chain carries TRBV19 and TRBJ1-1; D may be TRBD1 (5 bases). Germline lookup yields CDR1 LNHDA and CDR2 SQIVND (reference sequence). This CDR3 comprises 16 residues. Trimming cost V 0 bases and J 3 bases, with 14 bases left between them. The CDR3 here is CASSIESGTAYTEAFF. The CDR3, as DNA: TGTGCCAGTAGTATAGAAAGCGGGACGGCGTACACTGAAGCTTTCTTT.

CDR3 protein: CASSQDFLLGSGSGDTQYF. In nucleotides, the CDR3 is TGTGCCAGCAGCCAAGATTTCCTCCTCGGTAGCGGGAGTGGTGATACGCAGTATTTT. The chain links TRBV14 to TRBJ2-3; 9 nucleotides align to TRBD2. Losses at the gene ends were 0 bases for V and 6 bases for J; bases not matched to a gene: 16. Germline CDR1 and CDR2: SGHDN and FVKESK. CDR3 length equals 19 residues.

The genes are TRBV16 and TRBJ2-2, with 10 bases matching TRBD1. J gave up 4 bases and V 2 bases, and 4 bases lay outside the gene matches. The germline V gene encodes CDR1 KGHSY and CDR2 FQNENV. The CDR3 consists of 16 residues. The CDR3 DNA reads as TGTGCCAGCAGCCAAGCGACAGGGGGCGGCACCGGGGAGCTGTTTTTT. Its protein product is CASSQATGGGTGELFF.

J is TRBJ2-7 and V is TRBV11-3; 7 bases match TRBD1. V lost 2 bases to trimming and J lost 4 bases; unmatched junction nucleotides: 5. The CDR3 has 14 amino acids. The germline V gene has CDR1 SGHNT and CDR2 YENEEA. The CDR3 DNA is TGTGCCAGCAGCTTACAGGGGGTGGGGTACGAGCAGTACTTC. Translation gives CASSLQGVGYEQYF.

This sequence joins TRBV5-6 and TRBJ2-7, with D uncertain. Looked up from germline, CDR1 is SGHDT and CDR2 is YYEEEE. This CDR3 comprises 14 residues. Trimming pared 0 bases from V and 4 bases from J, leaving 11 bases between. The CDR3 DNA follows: TGTGCCAGCAGCTTGGGGCAGGCTGCTTACGAGCAGTACTTC. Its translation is CASSLGQAAYEQYF. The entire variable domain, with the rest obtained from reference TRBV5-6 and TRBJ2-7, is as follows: DAGVTQSPTHLIKTRGQQVTLRCSPKSGHDTVSWYQQALGQGPQFIFQYYEEEERQRGNFPDRFSGHQFPNYSSELNVNALLLGDSALYLCASSLGQAAYEQYFGPGTRLTVT.